This T cell receptor (beta chain) emerged from a study of control samples from healthy donors and cancer patients. Germline trimming cut 4 bases from V and 7 bases from J; bases unmatched to any gene: 7. The CDR3 loop spans 16 amino acids. Germline V gene sequence: CDR1 SGHVS, CDR2 FQNEAQ. TCRdb's table, derived via immunoSEQ multiplex PCR, lists solely in-frame clones and lacks some. The data show some 140,000 clones, with 88% seen just once and approximately 9.4% held by the top ten. Sequenced input: blood. This chain links TRBV7-8 with TRBJ1-4; TRBD1 aligns across 12 bases. This receptor was identified in a woman under 40 in good health. The chain's CDR3 is CASSYRDRGPVEKLFF. In nucleotides, the CDR3 is TGTGCCAGCAGCTACCGGGACAGGGGGCCGGTTGAAAAACTGTTTTTT.